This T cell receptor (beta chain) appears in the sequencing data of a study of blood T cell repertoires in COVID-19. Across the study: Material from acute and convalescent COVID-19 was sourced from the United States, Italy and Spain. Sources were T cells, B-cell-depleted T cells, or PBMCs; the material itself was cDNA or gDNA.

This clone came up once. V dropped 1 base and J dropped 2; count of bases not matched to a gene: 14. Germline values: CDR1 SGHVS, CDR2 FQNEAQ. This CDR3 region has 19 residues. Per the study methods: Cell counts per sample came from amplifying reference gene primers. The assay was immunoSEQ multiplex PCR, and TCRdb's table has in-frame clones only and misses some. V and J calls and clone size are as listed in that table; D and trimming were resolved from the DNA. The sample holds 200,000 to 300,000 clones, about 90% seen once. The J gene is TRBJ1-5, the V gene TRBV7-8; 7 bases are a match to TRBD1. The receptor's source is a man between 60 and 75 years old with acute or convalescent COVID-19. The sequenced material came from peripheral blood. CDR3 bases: TGTGCCAGCAGCTTAGGATGGTTACAGGGGAAGGATGGCAATCAGCCCCAGCATTTT. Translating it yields CASSLGWLQGKDGNQPQHF.